These 13 T cell receptor beta chains share one sample of origin, sequenced in a study of coeliac disease. Here immunoSEQ multiplex PCR was the method, and the copy in TCRdb shows in-frame clones only, minus some. This sample has thousands of clones; roughly 67% occur once, and the top ten carry roughly a third. Sequencing was performed on intraepithelial lymphocytes from the gut. Every receptor here comes from a woman in her thirties or forties.

The chain joins TRBV11-2 to TRBJ2-7; 9 bases fit TRBD1. The V gene's germline CDR1 is SGHAT and CDR2 FQNNGV. J gave up 6 bases and V 3 bases, and 3 bases lay outside the gene matches. The length of the CDR3 is 13 residues. CDR3 residues: CASSFGTGIEQYF. In nucleotides, the CDR3 is TGTGCCAGCAGCTTCGGGACAGGGATCGAGCAGTACTTC.

The chain carries TRBV2 and TRBJ2-7; possible D gene TRBD2, 6 bases. From germline, CDR1 is SNHLY and CDR2 FYNNEI. V dropped 3 bases and J dropped 7 bases, with 13 bases sitting between them. The CDR3 covers 13 residues. CDR3 protein: CASSDLRAGEQYF. CDR3 bases: TGTGCCAGCAGTGATCTTAGGGCGGGGGAGCAGTACTTC.

This chain uses TRBV18 with TRBJ2-1, with 9 bases lining up with TRBD2. The CDR3 spans 14 residues. Trimming removed 2 bases from V and 7 bases from J; junction bases left unmatched: 3. Looked up from germline, CDR1 is KGHSH and CDR2 is LQKENI. In DNA, the CDR3 is TGTGCCAGCTCACCAGCGGGAGGGCCAAATGAGCAGTTCTTC. Amino acids: CASSPAGGPNEQFF.

This clone is categorized as medium-sized. V gene TRBV28 combines with J gene TRBJ2-2; tentative D call: TRBD2 (5 bases). V was trimmed by 5 bases and J by 6 bases, leaving 7 bases between them. CDR1 is MDHEN, CDR2 SYDVKM, per germline. The CDR3 length is 12 residues. As DNA, the CDR3 is TGTGCCAGCAGTGGTAGCGCCGGGGAGCTGTTTTTT. It encodes CASSGSAGELFF.

This chain uses TRBV18 with TRBJ2-2; 9 bases fit TRBD2. The CDR3 consists of 16 residues. The V segment lost 1 base and the J segment 7 bases; nucleotides outside the gene matches: 7. Germline V CDR1 and CDR2: KGHSH, LQKENI. CDR3 DNA sequence: TGTGCCAGCTCACCACTTCTAGCGGGATCGGGCGGGGAGCTGTTTTTT. Encoded protein: CASSPLLAGSGGELFF.

The V and J genes are TRBV28 and TRBJ2-7; 8 nucleotides agree with TRBD1. The germline V gene has CDR1 MDHEN and CDR2 SYDVKM. The CDR3 totals 14 residues. V lost 6 bases and J lost 6; bases outside the gene matches: 10. The CDR3 loop is CASRDWTGTGEQYF. In DNA form, the CDR3 reads TGTGCCAGCAGGGACTGGACAGGGACGGGCGAGCAGTACTTC.

V usage is TRBV5-1 and J usage is TRBJ2-3, with 9 nucleotides matching TRBD2. This CDR3 contains 16 residues. CDR1 SGHRS and CDR2 YFSETQ come from the germline V gene. Trimming removed 0 bases from V and 2 bases from J; junction bases left unmatched: 4. This chain's CDR3 is CASSLVSGSPTDTQYF. The CDR3 DNA sequence: TGCGCCAGCAGCTTGGTTAGCGGGAGCCCCACAGATACGCAGTATTTT.

This clone was detected once. The V and J genes are TRBV28 and TRBJ1-5; TRBD1 matches 10 bases. The junction had 9 bases not matched to a gene; V was cut back by 7 bases and J by 3 bases. CDR3 length: 16 residues. Germline values: CDR1 MDHEN, CDR2 SYDVKM. CDR3 sequence: CASTPNGQGVNQPQHF. In nucleotides, the CDR3 is TGTGCCAGCACCCCGAATGGACAGGGGGTCAATCAGCCCCAGCATTTT.

This chain connects TRBV19 to TRBJ1-4, with TRBD1 identical over 8 bases. Looked up from germline, CDR1 is LNHDA and CDR2 is SQIVND (reference sequence). Losses at the gene ends were 7 bases for V and 1 base for J; bases not matched to a gene: 8. This CDR3 has 16 amino acids. The CDR3, as DNA: TGTGCCAGTAAACCGGGACAGGCCCGAACTAATGAAAAACTGTTTTTT. This gives the protein CASKPGQARTNEKLFF.

This rearrangement joins TRBV7-2 to TRBJ1-2, with a tentative D call TRBD1 (5 bases). This CDR3 is built from 14 residues. V was shortened by 0 bases and J by 9 bases, with 14 bases between the two germline ends. Germline V CDR1 and CDR2: SGHTA, FQGNSA. CDR3 bases: TGTGCCAGCAGCTTAGCTGGGGGGTTAAAGAGCTACACCTTC. This translates into CASSLAGGLKSYTF. The full variable domain, in which reference TRBV7-2 and TRBJ1-2 provide the parts outside the CDR3, is GAGVSQSPSNKVTEKGKDVELRCDPISGHTALYWYRQSLGQGLEFLIYFQGNSAPDKSGLPSDRFSAERTGGSVSTLTIQRTQQEDSAVYLCASSLAGGLKSYTFGSGTRLTVV.

In this sample, this clone turned up a few times. The chain carries TRBV10-2 and TRBJ2-2; 11 positions match TRBD2. The V gene end was trimmed by 7 bases and the J gene end by 3 bases; junction bases not matched to a gene: 7. The germline CDR1 and CDR2 sequences are WSHSY and SAAADI. CDR3 length: 16 residues. CDR3 sequence: CASTPTSGTDTGELFF. The CDR3, as DNA: TGCGCCAGCACCCCGACTAGCGGGACGGACACCGGGGAGCTGTTTTTT.

This sequence joins TRBV28 and TRBJ2-3, with D possibly matching TRBD1 (5 bases). V lost 7 bases to trimming and J lost 7 bases, with 9 bases between them. Germline CDR1 reads MDHEN; CDR2 reads SYDVKM. The CDR3 spans 11 residues. CDR3 region: CASTWGHTQYF. As DNA, the CDR3 is TGTGCCAGCACCTGGGGCCATACGCAGTATTTT.

The rearrangement links TRBV6-5 to TRBJ2-5, with 10 bases lining up with TRBD2. The CDR3 runs to 15 residues. V gave up 0 bases and J gave up 4 bases; unmatched junction bases: 2. Germline V gene data show CDR1 as MNHEY and CDR2 as SVGAGI. The CDR3 loop is CASSYSRLAGETQYF. CDR3 bases: TGTGCCAGCAGTTACTCTAGACTAGCGGGAGAGACCCAGTACTTC.